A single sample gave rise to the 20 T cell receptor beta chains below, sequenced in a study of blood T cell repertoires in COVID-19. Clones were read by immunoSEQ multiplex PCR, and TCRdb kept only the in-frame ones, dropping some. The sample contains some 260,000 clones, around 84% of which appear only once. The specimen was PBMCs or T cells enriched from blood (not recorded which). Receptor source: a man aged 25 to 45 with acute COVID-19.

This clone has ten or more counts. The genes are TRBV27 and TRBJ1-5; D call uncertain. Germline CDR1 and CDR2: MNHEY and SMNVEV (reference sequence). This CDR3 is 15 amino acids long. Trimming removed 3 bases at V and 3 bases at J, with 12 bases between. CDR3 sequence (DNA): TGTGCCAGCAGTTTGGCTCGGGGAACCAATCAGCCCCAGCATTTT. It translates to CASSLARGTNQPQHF.

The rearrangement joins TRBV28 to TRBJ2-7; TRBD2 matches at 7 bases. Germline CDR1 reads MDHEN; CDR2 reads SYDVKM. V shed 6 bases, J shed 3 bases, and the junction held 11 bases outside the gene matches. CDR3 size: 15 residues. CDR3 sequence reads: CASSLGRDWSYEQYV. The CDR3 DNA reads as TGTGCCAGCAGCCTGGGGAGGGACTGGAGCTACGAGCAGTACGTC.

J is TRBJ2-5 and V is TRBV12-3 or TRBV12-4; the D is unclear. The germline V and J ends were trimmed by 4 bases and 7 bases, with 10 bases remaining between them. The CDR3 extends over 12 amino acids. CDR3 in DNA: TGTGCCAGCAGTTCGCCGCGAGCGACCCAGTACTTC. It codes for CASSSPRATQYF.

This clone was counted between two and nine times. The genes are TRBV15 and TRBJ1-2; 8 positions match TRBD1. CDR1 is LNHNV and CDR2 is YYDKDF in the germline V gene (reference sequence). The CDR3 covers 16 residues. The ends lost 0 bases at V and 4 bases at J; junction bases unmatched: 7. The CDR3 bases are TGTGCCACCAGCAGAGAGACAGACAGGGGCTTCTATGGCTACACCTTC. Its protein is CATSRETDRGFYGYTF.

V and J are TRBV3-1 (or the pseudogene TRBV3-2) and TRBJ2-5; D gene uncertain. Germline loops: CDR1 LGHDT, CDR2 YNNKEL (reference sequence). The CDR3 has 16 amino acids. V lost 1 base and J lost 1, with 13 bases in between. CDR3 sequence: CASSQAMGPIQETQYF. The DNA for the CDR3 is TGTGCCAGCAGCCAAGCAATGGGCCCAATCCAAGAGACCCAGTACTTC.

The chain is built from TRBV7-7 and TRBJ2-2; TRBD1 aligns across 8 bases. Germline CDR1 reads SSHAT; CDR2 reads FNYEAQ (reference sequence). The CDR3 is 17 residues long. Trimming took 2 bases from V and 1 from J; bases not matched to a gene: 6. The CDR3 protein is CASSLSGGARNTGELFF. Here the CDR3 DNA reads TGTGCCAGCAGCTTATCAGGGGGCGCAAGGAACACCGGGGAGCTGTTTTTT. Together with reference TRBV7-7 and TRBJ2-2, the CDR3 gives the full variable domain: GAGVSQSPRYKVTKRGQDVTLRCDPISSHATLYWYQQALGQGPEFLTYFNYEAQPDKSGLPSDRFSAERPEGSISTLTIQRTEQRDSAMYRCASSLSGGARNTGELFFGEGSRLTVL.

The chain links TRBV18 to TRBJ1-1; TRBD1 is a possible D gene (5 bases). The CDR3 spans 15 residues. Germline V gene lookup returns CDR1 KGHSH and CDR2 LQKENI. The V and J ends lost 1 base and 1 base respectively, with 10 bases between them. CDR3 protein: CASSPLKGQNTEAFF. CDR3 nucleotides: TGTGCCAGCTCACCACTTAAGGGGCAGAACACTGAAGCTTTCTTT.

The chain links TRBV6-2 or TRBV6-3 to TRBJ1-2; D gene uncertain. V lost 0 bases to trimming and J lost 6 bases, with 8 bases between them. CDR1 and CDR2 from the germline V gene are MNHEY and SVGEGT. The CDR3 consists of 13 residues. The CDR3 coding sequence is TGTGCCAGCAGTTACTCTGGGCCTAATGGCTACACCTTC. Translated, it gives CASSYSGPNGYTF.

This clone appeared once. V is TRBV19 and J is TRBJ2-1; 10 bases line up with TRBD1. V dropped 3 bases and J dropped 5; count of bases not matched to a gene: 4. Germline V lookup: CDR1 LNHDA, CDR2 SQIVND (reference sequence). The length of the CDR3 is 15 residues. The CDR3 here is CASSIYGTGDNEQFF. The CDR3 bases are TGTGCCAGTAGTATTTATGGGACAGGGGACAATGAGCAGTTCTTC. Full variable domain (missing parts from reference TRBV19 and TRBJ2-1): DGGITQSPKYLFRKEGQNVTLSCEQNLNHDAMYWYRQDPGQGLRLIYYSQIVNDFQKGDIAEGYSVSREKKESFPLTVTSAQKNPTAFYLCASSIYGTGDNEQFFGPGTRLTVL.

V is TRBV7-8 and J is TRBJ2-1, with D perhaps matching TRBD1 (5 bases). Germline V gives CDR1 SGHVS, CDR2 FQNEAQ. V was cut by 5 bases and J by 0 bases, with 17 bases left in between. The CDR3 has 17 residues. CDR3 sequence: CASSALPRASSYNEQFF. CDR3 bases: TGTGCCAGCAGCGCGCTGCCCAGGGCGAGCTCCTACAATGAGCAGTTCTTC.

Here the CDR3 reads CASSDNRGAGNTIYF. The DNA for the CDR3 is TGTGCCAGCTCAGATAACAGGGGCGCTGGAAACACCATATATTTT. V gene TRBV18 combines with J gene TRBJ1-3; 7 nucleotides match TRBD1. The CDR3 has 15 residues. The germline gives CDR1 KGHSH, CDR2 LQKENI. Trimming at V came to 5 bases and at J to 2 bases, leaving 6 bases not matched to a gene.

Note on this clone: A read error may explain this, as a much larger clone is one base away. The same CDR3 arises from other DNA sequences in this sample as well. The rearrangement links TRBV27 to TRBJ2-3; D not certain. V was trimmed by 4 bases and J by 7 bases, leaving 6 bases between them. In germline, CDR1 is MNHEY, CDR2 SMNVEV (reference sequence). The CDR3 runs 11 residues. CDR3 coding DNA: TGTGCCAGCAGTTCGTTATATACGCAGTATTTT. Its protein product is CASSSLYTQYF.

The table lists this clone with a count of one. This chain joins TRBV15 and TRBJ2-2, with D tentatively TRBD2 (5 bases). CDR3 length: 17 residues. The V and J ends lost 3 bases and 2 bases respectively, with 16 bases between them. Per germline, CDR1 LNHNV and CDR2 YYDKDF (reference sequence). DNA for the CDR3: TGTGCCACCAGCAGGCCCCGGGTAGAGGGTAACACCGGGGAGCTGTTTTTT. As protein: CATSRPRVEGNTGELFF.

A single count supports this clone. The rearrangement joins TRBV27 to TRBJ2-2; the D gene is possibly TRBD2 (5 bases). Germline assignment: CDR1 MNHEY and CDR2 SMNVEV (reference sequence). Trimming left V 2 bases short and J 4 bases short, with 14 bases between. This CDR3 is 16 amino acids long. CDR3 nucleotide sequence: TGTGCCAGCAGTTTAGACGCGGGCGTTGGCACCGGGGAGCTGTTTTTT. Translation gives CASSLDAGVGTGELFF.

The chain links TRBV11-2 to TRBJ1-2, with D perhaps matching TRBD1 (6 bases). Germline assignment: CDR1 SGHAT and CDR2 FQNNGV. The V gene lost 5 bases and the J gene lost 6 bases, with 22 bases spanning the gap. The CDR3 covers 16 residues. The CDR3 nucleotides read TGTGCCAGCAGCCTTTGGGGTGGGACACAACTTGATGGCTACACCTTC. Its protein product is CASSLWGGTQLDGYTF.

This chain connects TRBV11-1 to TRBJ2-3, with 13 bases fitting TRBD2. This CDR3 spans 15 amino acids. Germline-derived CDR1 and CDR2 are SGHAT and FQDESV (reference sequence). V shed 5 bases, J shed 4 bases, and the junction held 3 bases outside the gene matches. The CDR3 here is CASSRTSGGSDTQYF. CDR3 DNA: TGTGCCAGCAGCCGGACTAGCGGGGGTTCAGATACGCAGTATTTT. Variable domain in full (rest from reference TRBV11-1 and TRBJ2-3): EAEVAQSPRYKITEKSQAVAFWCDPISGHATLYWYRQILGQGPELLVQFQDESVVDDSQLPKDRFSAERLKGVDSTLKIQPAELGDSAMYLCASSRTSGGSDTQYFGPGTRLTVL.

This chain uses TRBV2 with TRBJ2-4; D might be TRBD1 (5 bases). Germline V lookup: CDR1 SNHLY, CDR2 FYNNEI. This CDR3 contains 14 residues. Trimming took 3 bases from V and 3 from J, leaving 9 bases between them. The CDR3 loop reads CASSDTQGKNIQYF. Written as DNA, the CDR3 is TGTGCCAGCAGTGACACGCAGGGCAAAAACATTCAGTACTTC.

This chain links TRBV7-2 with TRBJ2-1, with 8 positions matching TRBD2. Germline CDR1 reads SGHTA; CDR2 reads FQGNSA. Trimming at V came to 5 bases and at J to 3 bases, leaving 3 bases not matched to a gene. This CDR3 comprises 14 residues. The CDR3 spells CASSLGLGYNEQFF. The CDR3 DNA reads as TGTGCCAGCAGCCTGGGACTAGGCTACAATGAGCAGTTCTTC.

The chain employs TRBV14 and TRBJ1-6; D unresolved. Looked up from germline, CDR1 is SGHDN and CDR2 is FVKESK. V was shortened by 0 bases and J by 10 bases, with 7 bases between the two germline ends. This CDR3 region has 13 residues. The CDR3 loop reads CASSQDLQSPLHF. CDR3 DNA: TGTGCCAGCAGCCAAGATCTTCAGTCACCCCTCCACTTT.

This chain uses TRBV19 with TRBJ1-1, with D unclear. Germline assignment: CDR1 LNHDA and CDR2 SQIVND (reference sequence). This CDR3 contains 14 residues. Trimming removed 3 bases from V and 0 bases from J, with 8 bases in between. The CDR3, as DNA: TGTGCCAGTAGTATTCAAAACATGAACACTGAAGCTTTCTTT. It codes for CASSIQNMNTEAFF.